What follows are 9 T cell receptor beta chains derived from one specimen sequenced in a study of T-cell reconstitution after alpha-beta-depleted transplantation in children. Unique molecular identifiers were used to barcode this TCRbeta library. TCRdb re-called the PCR reads with MiXCR, one entry per CDR3 protein. The table lists under 850,000 distinct CDR3 sequences, approximately 14% of them singletons. This material consisted of PBMCs, taken before TCRalphabeta/CD19-depleted stem cell transplant. The receptors come from a girl aged 2 to 10 with congenital amegakaryocytic thrombocytopenia, due to receive a stem cell transplant.

This clonotype was counted at least ten times. The chain combines TRBV20-1 with TRBJ2-7; no firm D call. V was clipped by 3 bases and J by 0 bases, with 9 bases between them. Germline CDR1 DFQATT, CDR2 SNEGSKA (reference sequence). The CDR3 extends over 13 amino acids. CDR3 sequence reads: CSASIQLSYEQYF. As DNA, the CDR3 is TGCAGTGCTAGTATACAGCTCTCCTACGAGCAGTACTTC.

The rearrangement uses TRBV29-1 and TRBJ2-5; 9 nucleotides match TRBD2. Germline values: CDR1 SQVTM, CDR2 ANQGSEA. J lost 1 base, V lost 4 bases, and 7 bases had no gene match. The length of the CDR3 is 15 residues. The chain's CDR3 is CSVVGSGGLQETQYF. In nucleotides, the CDR3 is TGCAGCGTTGTGGGTAGCGGGGGTCTCCAAGAGACCCAGTACTTC.

This clonotype was seen ten or more times. The chain recombines TRBV5-1 with TRBJ2-3; D is possibly TRBD1 or TRBD2 (5 bases each). Germline CDR1 reads SGHRS; CDR2 reads YFSETQ. This CDR3 contains 15 residues. V lost 0 bases to trimming and J lost 7 bases, with 15 bases between them. The CDR3 nucleotides are TGCGCCAGCAGCTTGGAGGGACCGTGGAGGAATACGCAGTATTTT. Its protein product is CASSLEGPWRNTQYF.

This clonotype occurred many times. The chain employs TRBV6-4 and TRBJ2-1; D is undetermined. The V gene's germline CDR1 is MRHNA and CDR2 SNTAGT. CDR3 length: 12 residues. V was trimmed by 0 bases and J by 9 bases, leaving 6 bases between them. The CDR3 protein is CASSDSVGEQFF. The CDR3 DNA reads as TGTGCCAGCAGTGACTCGGTAGGTGAGCAGTTCTTC.

In this sample, this clonotype turned up a few times. This chain links TRBV20-1 with TRBJ2-1, with 7 bases matching TRBD1. With V trimmed by 5 bases and J by 5 bases, 3 bases remained unmatched. Germline CDR1 reads DFQATT; CDR2 reads SNEGSKA (reference sequence). This CDR3 is built from 12 residues. The DNA for the CDR3 is TGCAGTGCTCTGACAGGGAACAATGAGCAGTTCTTC. Translated: CSALTGNNEQFF.

The chain joins TRBV5-5 to TRBJ1-2; D gene ambiguous. The ends were cut back, 3 bases at V and 1 base at J, with 7 bases in the middle. Germline-derived CDR1 and CDR2 are SGHKS and YYEKEE (reference sequence). The CDR3 has 13 amino acids. CDR3: CASSSEVNYGYTF. CDR3 bases: TGTGCCAGCAGCTCTGAAGTTAACTATGGCTACACCTTC.

This clonotype occurred many times. This chain links TRBV12-3 or TRBV12-4 with TRBJ1-5; D is uncertain. The V gene lost 7 bases and the J gene lost 1 base, with 8 bases spanning the gap. The CDR3 has 13 residues. This CDR3 reads CASKSSSNQPQHF. Here the CDR3 DNA reads TGTGCCAGCAAGAGTAGCAGCAATCAGCCCCAGCATTTT.

The chain couples TRBV11-2 to TRBJ2-5, with 10 nucleotides matching TRBD1. The J segment lost 7 bases and the V segment lost 3 bases, leaving 11 bases of the junction unmatched. This CDR3 has 16 amino acids. Germline V gives CDR1 SGHAT, CDR2 FQNNGV. The CDR3 spells CASSFNSGTGDVTQYF. In DNA form, the CDR3 reads TGTGCCAGCAGCTTCAATTCCGGGACAGGGGACGTGACCCAGTACTTC.

This clonotype has only a few counts. V is TRBV27 and J is TRBJ2-6, with no clear D. The V end was cut by 0 bases, the J end by 0 bases, with 6 bases between. Germline CDR1 and CDR2: MNHEY and SMNVEV (reference sequence). This CDR3 is 16 amino acids long. The CDR3 DNA is TGTGCCAGCAGTTTATCGAAAGGCTCTGGGGCCAACGTCCTGACTTTC. This translates into CASSLSKGSGANVLTF.